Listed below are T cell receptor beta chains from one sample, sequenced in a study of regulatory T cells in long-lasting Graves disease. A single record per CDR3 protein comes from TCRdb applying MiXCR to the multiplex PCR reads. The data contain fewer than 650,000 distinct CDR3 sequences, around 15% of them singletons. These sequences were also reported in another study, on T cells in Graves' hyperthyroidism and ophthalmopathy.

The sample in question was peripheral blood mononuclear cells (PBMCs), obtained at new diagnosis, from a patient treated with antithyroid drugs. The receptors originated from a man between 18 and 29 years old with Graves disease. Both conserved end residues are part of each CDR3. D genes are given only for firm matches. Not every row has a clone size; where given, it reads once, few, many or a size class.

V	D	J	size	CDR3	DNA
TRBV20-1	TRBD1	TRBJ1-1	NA	CSARDTGASSRDTEAFF	TGCAGTGCTAGAGATACAGGGGCTTCAAGCCGTGACACTGAAGCTTTCTTT
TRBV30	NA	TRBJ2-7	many	CARYTGTRYEQYF	TGTGCCAGATATACCGGGACACGATACGAGCAGTACTTC
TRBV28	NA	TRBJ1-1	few	CASSKGHQGYAEAFF	TGTGCCAGCAGTAAGGGACACCAAGGTTACGCTGAAGCTTTCTTT
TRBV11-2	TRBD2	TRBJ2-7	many	CASSFMLAGTYEQYF	TGTGCCAGCAGCTTTATGCTAGCGGGGACCTACGAGCAGTACTTC
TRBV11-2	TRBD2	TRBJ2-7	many	CASSLAGGRALYEQYF	TGTGCCAGCAGCTTAGCGGGAGGGAGGGCCCTTTACGAGCAGTACTTC
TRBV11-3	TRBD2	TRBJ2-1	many	CASSLVTSGSEQFF	TGTGCCAGCAGCTTAGTGACTAGCGGGAGTGAGCAGTTCTTC
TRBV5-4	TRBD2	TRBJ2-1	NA	CASSSKAGGPREQFF	TGTGCCAGCAGTTCCAAAGCGGGAGGGCCCCGGGAGCAGTTCTTC
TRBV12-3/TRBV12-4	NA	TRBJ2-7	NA	CATAPFGGEQYF	TGTGCCACCGCTCCCTTCGGGGGCGAGCAGTACTTC
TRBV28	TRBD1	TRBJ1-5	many	CASSLTGADQPQHF	TGTGCCAGCAGTCTGACAGGGGCCGATCAGCCCCAGCATTTT
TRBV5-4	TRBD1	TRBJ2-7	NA	CASSKGQDYEQYF	TGTGCCAGCAGCAAGGGACAGGACTACGAGCAGTACTTC
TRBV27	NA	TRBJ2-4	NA	CASSPTVAKNIQYF	TGTGCCAGCAGCCCGACCGTAGCCAAAAACATTCAGTACTTC
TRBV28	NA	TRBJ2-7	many	CASSHSGYEQYF	TGTGCCAGCAGTCATAGCGGATACGAGCAGTACTTC
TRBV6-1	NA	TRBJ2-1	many	CASRRPGLGYNEQFF	TGTGCCAGCAGACGTCCAGGACTCGGTTACAATGAGCAGTTCTTC
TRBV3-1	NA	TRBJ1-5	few	CASSQGGRFSNQPQHF	TGTGCCAGCAGCCAGGGGGGTCGATTTAGCAATCAGCCCCAGCATTTT
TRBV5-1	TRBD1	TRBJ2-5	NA	CASSVDPGQAHGETQCF	TGCGCCAGCAGCGTGGATCCGGGACAGGCTCATGGAGAGACCCAGTGCTTC
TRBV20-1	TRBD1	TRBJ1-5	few	CSARDRGSLRPQHF	TGCAGTGCCCGGGACAGGGGAAGTTTGCGGCCCCAGCATTTT
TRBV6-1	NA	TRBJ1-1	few	CASRHLPEAFF	TGTGCCAGCAGGCACCTCCCTGAAGCTTTCTTT